This T cell receptor beta chain was sequenced in a study of blood T cell repertoires in COVID-19. For the study at large: Some COVID-19 samples were acute and others convalescent; all came from the United States, Italy and Spain.

This clone appeared once. In the source study's methods: Quantification of nucleated cells was approximated via reference gene primer amplification. Profiling relied on immunoSEQ multiplex PCR, and the TCRdb table lists in-frame clones only, not all of them. The D gene and trimming were derived from the DNA, and the V and J assignments and clone size from that table. The table lists under 250,000 clones, about four fifths of them singletons. This CDR3 has 16 amino acids. The germline V gene encodes CDR1 MGHDK and CDR2 SYGVNS. With V trimmed by 1 base and J by 5 bases, 7 bases remained unmatched. V gene TRBV25-1 combines with J gene TRBJ2-1; TRBD2 agrees at 8 bases. This receptor was identified in a woman aged 25-40 years who had recovered from COVID-19. The sequenced sample was peripheral blood. The CDR3 DNA reads as TGTGCCAGCAGTGAATCAGGCGGGAGGAAGAACAATGAGCAGTTCTTC. Protein sequence: CASSESGGRKNNEQFF.